This T cell receptor (beta chain) came from a study of T cell changes during pregnancy in multiple sclerosis (dated by TCRdb to about 2019). About the investigation overall: In women with multiple sclerosis, the researchers looked at how the T cell repertoire shifted as pregnancy progressed.

From the germline V gene, CDR1 is SGHTA and CDR2 is FQGNSA. The junction shows trimming of 5 bases on V and 4 bases on J, plus 18 bases between the germline ends. Reading from cysteine to phenylalanine, the CDR3 counts 15 amino acids. Only the CDR3 part of the read is kept: 45 bases, read in frame from the first base. Library creation used the immunoSEQ multiplex PCR assay. TCRdb stores this immuneACCESS table with in-frame sequences only. Part of the clones is absent; in the studies checked, under half of the shortfall reflects unresolved V genes, and no reason is known for the rest. This sample comprises about 36,000 clones, 90% to 95% of them detected only once. 0.47% of the sample comes from the top ten. Regarding this clone: Its antigen has not been determined. Base qualities are missing; no much larger clone stands one base away.

The material sequenced was CD4+ T cells from peripheral blood mononuclear cells, taken in the second trimester of pregnancy. This TCR came from a female donor in good health, enrolled as a control in a pregnancy study. The chain is assembled from TRBV7-2 and TRBJ2-7; 7 matching bases give a weak D call of TRBD2. The DNA is as follows: TGTGCCAGCAGCACCCGACTTGGGGGGGCTTACGAGCAGTACTTC. Translated, it reads CASSTRLGGAYEQYF.